This T cell receptor beta chain stems from a study of blood T cell repertoires in COVID-19. Participants were aged about 18 to 100 years from 20 to 30 US areas. Participant-reported clinical history was the basis for cohort assignment. Original processing notes: Reference gene primer amplification gave estimated nucleated cell counts. Only in-frame clones appear in the TCRdb table, and some are missing; sequencing was by immunoSEQ multiplex PCR. Clone size and the V and J calls come from that table; the DNA yielded D and trimming. The sample lists approximately 300,000 clones, roughly nine tenths occurring once. The CDR3 is 20 amino acids. The V and J ends lost 7 bases and 0 bases, in that order; junction bases with no gene match: 14.

The sample comprised PBMCs or T cells enriched from blood (not recorded which). This TCR derives from a woman younger than 45 who had been exposed to COVID-19. The gene calls are TRBV23-1 and TRBJ2-3, with 15 bases identical to TRBD2. TRBV23-1 is an ORF; its function is uncertain. The CDR3 reads CASTHAGGLAGGASTDTQYF. The CDR3 DNA reads as TGCGCCAGCACCCACGCGGGGGGACTAGCGGGGGGTGCTAGCACAGATACGCAGTATTTT.